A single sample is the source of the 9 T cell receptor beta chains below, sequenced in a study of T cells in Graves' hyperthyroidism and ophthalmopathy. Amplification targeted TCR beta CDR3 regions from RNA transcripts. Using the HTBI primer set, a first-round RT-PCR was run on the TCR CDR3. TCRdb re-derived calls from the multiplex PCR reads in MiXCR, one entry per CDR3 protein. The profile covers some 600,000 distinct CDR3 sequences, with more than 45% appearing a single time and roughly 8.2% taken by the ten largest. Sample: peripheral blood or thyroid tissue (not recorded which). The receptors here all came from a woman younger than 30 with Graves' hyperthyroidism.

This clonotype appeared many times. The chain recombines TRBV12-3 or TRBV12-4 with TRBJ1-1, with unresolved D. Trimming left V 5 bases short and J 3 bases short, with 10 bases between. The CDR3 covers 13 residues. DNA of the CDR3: TGTGCCAGCAGTCACCAGAGGGACACTGAAGCTTTCTTT. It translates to CASSHQRDTEAFF.

DNA of the CDR3: TGCAGTGTTCCACAGGGGCCGGACACTGAAGCTTTCTTT. Translation gives CSVPQGPDTEAFF. This sequence joins TRBV20-1 and TRBJ1-1; TRBD1 matches 7 bases. With 7 bases clipped from V and 3 bases from J, the junction kept 8 bases outside the gene matches. Germline loops: CDR1 DFQATT, CDR2 SNEGSKA (reference sequence). The CDR3 consists of 13 residues.

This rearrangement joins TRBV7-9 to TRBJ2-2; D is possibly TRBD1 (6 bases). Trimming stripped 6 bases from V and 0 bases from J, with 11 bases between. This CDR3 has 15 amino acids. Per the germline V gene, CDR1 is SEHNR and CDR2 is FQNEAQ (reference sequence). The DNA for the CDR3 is TGTGCCAGCAGTCCCGACAGGCCGAACACCGGGGAGCTGTTTTTT. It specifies CASSPDRPNTGELFF. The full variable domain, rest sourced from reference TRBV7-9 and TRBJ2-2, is DTGVSQNPRHKITKRGQNVTFRCDPISEHNRLYWYRQTLGQGPEFLTYFQNEAQLEKSRLLSDRFSAERPKGSFSTLEIQRTEQGDSAMYLCASSPDRPNTGELFFGEGSRLTVL.

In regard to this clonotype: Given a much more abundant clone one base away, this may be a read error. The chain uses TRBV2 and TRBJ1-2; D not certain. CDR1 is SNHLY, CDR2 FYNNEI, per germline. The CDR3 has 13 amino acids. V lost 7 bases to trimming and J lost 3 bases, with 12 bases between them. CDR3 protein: CASNLVGDYGYTF. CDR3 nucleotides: TGTGCCAGCAACTTAGTCGGAGACTATGGCTACACCTTC.

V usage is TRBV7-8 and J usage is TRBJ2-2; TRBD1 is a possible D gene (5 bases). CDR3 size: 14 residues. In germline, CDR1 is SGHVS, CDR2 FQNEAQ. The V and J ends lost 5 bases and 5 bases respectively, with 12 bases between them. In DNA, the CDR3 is TGTGCCAGCAGCGGGGCCGCCCGGACCGGGGAGCTGTTTTTT. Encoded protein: CASSGAARTGELFF.

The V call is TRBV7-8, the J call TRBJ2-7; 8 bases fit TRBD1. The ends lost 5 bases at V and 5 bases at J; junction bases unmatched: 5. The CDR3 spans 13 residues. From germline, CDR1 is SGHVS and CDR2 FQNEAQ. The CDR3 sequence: CASSPQGGDEQYF. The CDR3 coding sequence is TGTGCCAGCAGCCCACAGGGGGGCGACGAGCAGTACTTC.

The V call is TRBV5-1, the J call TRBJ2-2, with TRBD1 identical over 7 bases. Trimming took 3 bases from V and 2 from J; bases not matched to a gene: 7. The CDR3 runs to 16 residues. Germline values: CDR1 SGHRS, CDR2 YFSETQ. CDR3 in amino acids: CASSSVRDSNTGELFF. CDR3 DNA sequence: TGCGCCAGCAGCTCAGTCCGGGACAGCAACACCGGGGAGCTGTTTTTT.

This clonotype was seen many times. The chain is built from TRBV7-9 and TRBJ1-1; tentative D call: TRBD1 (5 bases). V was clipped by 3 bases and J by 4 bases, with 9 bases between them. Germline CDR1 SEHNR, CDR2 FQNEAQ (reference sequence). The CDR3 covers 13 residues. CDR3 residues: CASSFGGGTEAFF. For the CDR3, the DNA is TGTGCCAGCAGCTTCGGGGGAGGCACTGAAGCTTTCTTT. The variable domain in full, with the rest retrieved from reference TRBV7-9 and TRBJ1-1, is DTGVSQNPRHKITKRGQNVTFRCDPISEHNRLYWYRQTLGQGPEFLTYFQNEAQLEKSRLLSDRFSAERPKGSFSTLEIQRTEQGDSAMYLCASSFGGGTEAFFGQGTRLTVV.

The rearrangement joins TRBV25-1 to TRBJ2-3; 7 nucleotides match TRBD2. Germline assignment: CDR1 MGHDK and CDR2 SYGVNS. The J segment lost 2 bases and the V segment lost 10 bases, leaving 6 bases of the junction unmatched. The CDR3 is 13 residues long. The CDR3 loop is CATSGLFTDTQYF. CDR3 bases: TGTGCCACTTCGGGACTATTCACAGATACGCAGTATTTT.